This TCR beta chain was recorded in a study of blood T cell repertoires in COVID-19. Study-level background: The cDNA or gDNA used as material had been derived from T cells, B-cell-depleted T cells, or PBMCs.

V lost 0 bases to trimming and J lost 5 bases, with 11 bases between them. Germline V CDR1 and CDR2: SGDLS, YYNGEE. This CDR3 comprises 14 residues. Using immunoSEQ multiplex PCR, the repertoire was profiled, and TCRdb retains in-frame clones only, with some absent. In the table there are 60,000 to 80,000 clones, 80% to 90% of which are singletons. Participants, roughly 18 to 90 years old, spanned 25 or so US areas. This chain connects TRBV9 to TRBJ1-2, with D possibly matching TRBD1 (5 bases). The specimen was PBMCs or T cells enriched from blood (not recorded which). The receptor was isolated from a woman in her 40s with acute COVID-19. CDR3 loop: CASSVERQSYGYTF. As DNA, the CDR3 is TGTGCCAGCAGCGTAGAAAGACAGTCGTATGGCTACACCTTC.